The 19 T cell receptor beta chains below all came from one sample that was sequenced in a study of blood T cell repertoires in COVID-19. Method: immunoSEQ multiplex PCR; TCRdb's copy keeps in-frame clones and lacks some. The sample carries hundreds of thousands of clones, 88% recorded once. The sample taken for sequencing was PBMCs or T cells enriched from blood (not recorded which). The receptors originated from a woman aged 55-75 years who had recovered from COVID-19.

This clone was seen just once. The V and J genes are TRBV7-9 and TRBJ1-1; the D gene is possibly TRBD1 (6 bases). Trimming took 5 bases from V and 4 from J, leaving 14 bases between them. Germline CDR1 and CDR2: SEHNR and FQNEAQ (reference sequence). CDR3 length equals 14 residues. This chain's CDR3 is CASSVQGTSTEAFF. The CDR3 nucleotides are TGTGCCAGCAGCGTCCAGGGGACGAGCACTGAAGCTTTCTTT.

This sequence joins TRBV5-1 and TRBJ2-3, with D perhaps matching TRBD2 (6 bases). Between the trimmed V and J ends, which lost 5 bases and 3 bases, there was a span of 19 bases. Germline V gene data show CDR1 as SGHRS and CDR2 as YFSETQ. The CDR3 is 16 amino acids. CDR3 DNA sequence: TGCGCCAGCAGTCGGGGCTCGGGGGAAACGACAGATACGCAGTATTTT. Amino acid sequence: CASSRGSGETTDTQYF.

CDR3 protein: CASSTPLGVPLGEQYF. CDR3 bases: TGTGCCAGTAGTACCCCCCTTGGTGTACCCCTCGGCGAGCAGTACTTC. The chain links TRBV19 to TRBJ2-7, with D hard to call. The CDR3 has 16 residues. V lost 4 bases, J lost 6 bases, and 22 bases lay in between. The germline CDR1 and CDR2 sequences are LNHDA and SQIVND (reference sequence).

The chain combines TRBV6-5 with TRBJ2-5; perhaps TRBD1 as D (5 bases). The CDR3 consists of 14 residues. CDR1 is MNHEY and CDR2 is SVGAGI in the germline V gene. The germline V and J ends were trimmed by 6 bases and 5 bases, with 16 bases remaining between them. In DNA, the CDR3 is TGTGCCAGCAGACGAATGGTAGGGGTGGAGACCCAGTACTTC. Translation gives CASRRMVGVETQYF.

V is TRBV2 and J is TRBJ1-2; 8 nucleotides line up with TRBD1. Germline V lookup: CDR1 SNHLY, CDR2 FYNNEI. The CDR3 runs to 17 residues. Losses at the gene ends were 8 bases for V and 8 bases for J; bases not matched to a gene: 22. CDR3: CASRPFPPRTGNPGYTF. The CDR3 DNA follows: TGTGCCAGCCGACCTTTTCCCCCGAGGACAGGGAATCCCGGCTACACCTTC.

This chain uses TRBV15 with TRBJ2-6, with 13 bases matching TRBD2. Trimming removed 6 bases from V and 2 bases from J; junction bases left unmatched: 13. Per the germline V gene, CDR1 is LNHNV and CDR2 is YYDKDF (reference sequence). The CDR3 spans 20 residues. The CDR3 sequence: CATSPLGTSGAPPGANVLTF. The CDR3 DNA follows: TGTGCCACCAGTCCACTAGGGACTAGCGGGGCGCCCCCTGGGGCCAACGTCCTGACTTTC. Drawing the rest from reference TRBV15 and TRBJ2-6, the complete variable domain is DAMVIQNPRYQVTQFGKPVTLSCSQTLNHNVMYWYQQKSSQAPKLLFHYYDKDFNNEADTPDNFQSRRPNTSFCFLDIRSPGLGDTAMYLCATSPLGTSGAPPGANVLTFGAGSRLTVL.

V usage is TRBV19 and J usage is TRBJ1-1; TRBD1 is a possible D gene (5 bases). The germline CDR1 and CDR2 sequences are LNHDA and SQIVND (reference sequence). Deletions cut 8 bases from V and 1 base from J, with 11 bases between. The CDR3 length is 13 residues. DNA for the CDR3: TGTGCCAGTCAGGGAGGGCCGAACACTGAAGCTTTCTTT. Encoded protein: CASQGGPNTEAFF.

This clone was picked up a small number of times. The J gene is TRBJ2-7, the V gene TRBV6-1; D is unclear. V was clipped by 0 bases and J by 3 bases, with 9 bases between them. CDR1 and CDR2 from the germline V gene are MNHNS and SASEGT. This CDR3 is 14 amino acids long. The CDR3 nucleotides read TGTGCCAGCAGTGAAGCGTTGGGCCGCTACGAGCAGTACGTC. Translation: CASSEALGRYEQYV.

The V gene is TRBV19, the J gene TRBJ1-5; D gene unclear. Germline V gene lookup returns CDR1 LNHDA and CDR2 SQIVND (reference sequence). V shed 1 base and J shed 10 bases, with 8 bases lying between them. CDR3 length: 12 residues. CDR3 DNA sequence: TGTGCCAGTAGTATAGGAGGCCCTCCCCAGCATTTT. Amino acid sequence: CASSIGGPPQHF.

The chain employs TRBV6-1 and TRBJ2-2, with D possibly being TRBD2 (6 bases). The CDR3 runs 15 residues. V shed 3 bases and J shed 4 bases, with 12 bases lying between them. Germline CDR1 is MNHNS and CDR2 is SASEGT. CDR3 amino acids: CASSEGGVGTGELFF. DNA for the CDR3: TGTGCCAGCAGTGAGGGGGGAGTGGGCACCGGGGAGCTGTTTTTT.

The J gene is TRBJ2-2, the V gene TRBV2; 7 bases map to TRBD1. The V segment lost 3 bases and the J segment 2 bases; nucleotides outside the gene matches: 6. CDR1 SNHLY and CDR2 FYNNEI come from the germline V gene. The CDR3 spans 16 residues. The CDR3 DNA sequence: TGTGCCAGCAGTGAGCTGGGGACAGAAAACACCGGGGAGCTGTTTTTT. Its translation: CASSELGTENTGELFF.

This clone was observed a handful of times. V usage is TRBV3-1 (or the pseudogene TRBV3-2) and J usage is TRBJ1-2, with D possibly being TRBD1 (5 bases). Trimming stripped 1 base from V and 4 bases from J, with 13 bases between. The CDR3 totals 15 residues. Per the germline V gene, CDR1 is LGHDT and CDR2 is YNNKEL (reference sequence). The CDR3 is CASSQVLGGGYGYTF. The CDR3, as DNA: TGTGCCAGCAGCCAAGTTCTCGGGGGAGGCTATGGCTACACCTTC.

The rearrangement joins TRBV6-2 or TRBV6-3 to TRBJ2-5; the match to TRBD2 covers 12 bases. V dropped 4 bases and J dropped 1; count of bases not matched to a gene: 4. The V gene's germline CDR1 is MNHEY and CDR2 SVGEGT. CDR3 length equals 16 residues. CDR3 bases: TGTGCCAGCAGTTCCCTGGGACTAGCGGGCCAAGAGACCCAGTACTTC. Its protein product is CASSSLGLAGQETQYF.

On this clone itself: The same CDR3 can be traced to other DNA sequences in this sample. This chain connects TRBV9 to TRBJ2-7; TRBD1 matches 9 bases. After removal of 0 bases from V and 2 bases from J, the junction contained 0 bases not matched to a gene. The CDR3 is 14 amino acids. The germline CDR1 and CDR2 sequences are SGDLS and YYNGEE. The chain's CDR3 is CASSVGTGAYEQYF. CDR3 DNA sequence: TGTGCCAGCAGCGTAGGGACAGGGGCCTACGAGCAGTACTTC.

This chain joins TRBV11-2 and TRBJ2-7; 10 bases align to TRBD1. Per the germline V gene, CDR1 is SGHAT and CDR2 is FQNNGV. The CDR3 spans 13 residues. The junction had 0 bases not matched to a gene; V was cut back by 1 base and J by 6 bases. CDR3 coding DNA: TGTGCCAGCAGCTTAGGGACAGGGGGCGAGCAGTACTTC. Residues: CASSLGTGGEQYF. Full variable domain (missing parts from reference TRBV11-2 and TRBJ2-7): EAGVAQSPRYKIIEKRQSVAFWCNPISGHATLYWYQQILGQGPKLLIQFQNNGVVDDSQLPKDRFSAERLKGVDSTLKIQPAKLEDSAVYLCASSLGTGGEQYFGPGTRLTVT.

The chain links TRBV6-2 or TRBV6-3 to TRBJ1-2, with D tentatively TRBD1 (5 bases). This CDR3 is built from 16 residues. Germline V gene data show CDR1 as MNHEY and CDR2 as SVGEGT. Deletions cut 2 bases from V and 2 bases from J, with 15 bases between. In DNA form, the CDR3 reads TGTGCCAGCAGTTACGCACGGCGCAGGGCCAACTATGGCTACACCTTC. Amino acid sequence: CASSYARRRANYGYTF.

V usage is TRBV5-1 and J usage is TRBJ1-1, with D perhaps matching TRBD1 (5 bases). The CDR3 is made up of 15 amino acids. Deletions cut 0 bases from V and 0 bases from J, with 9 bases between. The germline V gene has CDR1 SGHRS and CDR2 YFSETQ. CDR3 sequence (DNA): TGCGCCAGCAGCTTGGCGACAGCCATGAACACTGAAGCTTTCTTT. It translates to CASSLATAMNTEAFF.

V usage is TRBV2 and J usage is TRBJ2-1; D is perhaps TRBD1 (6 bases). In germline, CDR1 is SNHLY, CDR2 FYNNEI. Deletions cut 7 bases from V and 4 bases from J, with 11 bases between. This CDR3 spans 13 amino acids. The CDR3 DNA is TGTGCCAGCACGGACAGCCTTTACAATGAGCAGTTCTTC. Its protein product is CASTDSLYNEQFF.

The V call is TRBV5-1, the J call TRBJ1-1; D is ambiguous. Germline CDR1 is SGHRS and CDR2 is YFSETQ. V was clipped by 2 bases and J by 6 bases, with 14 bases between them. The CDR3 has 14 amino acids. The CDR3 here is CASSFGPLTSEAFF. The DNA for the CDR3 is TGCGCCAGCAGCTTTGGGCCCTTAACGTCTGAAGCTTTCTTT. The entire variable domain, with the rest obtained from reference TRBV5-1 and TRBJ1-1, is as follows: KAGVTQTPRYLIKTRGQQVTLSCSPISGHRSVSWYQQTPGQGLQFLFEYFSETQRNKGNFPGRFSGRQFSNSRSEMNVSTLELGDSALYLCASSFGPLTSEAFFGQGTRLTVV.